This section outlines one TCR beta chain sequence together with its context. The antigen is not known. Every patient had mismatch repair deficiency by PCR or immunohistochemistry. This sample is drawn from a study of PD-1 blockade in mismatch repair-deficient tumors. Overall study context: Enrolled about 2013-2016, patients had progressing, pretreated mismatch repair-deficient cancers of approximately 13 types. Study conclusions and caveats: Tumor-resident clones, often absent from pretreatment blood, expanded after pembrolizumab and then contracted.

V was clipped by 4 bases and J by 4 bases; unmatched bases: 5. CDR1 and CDR2 (germline): LNHNV, YYDKDF (reference sequence). CDR3 size: 14 residues. Clones were read by immunoSEQ multiplex PCR, and TCRdb kept only the in-frame ones, dropping some. The sample lists 11,000 to 15,000 clones, 75% to 85% occurring once. Source: PBMCs, taken less than 15 weeks after starting pembrolizumab. This TCR came from an adult with mismatch repair-deficient cancer. The gene calls are TRBV15 and TRBJ1-1, with 8 bases matching TRBD1. Here the CDR3 reads CATSNLDRATEAFF. The CDR3 DNA is TGTGCCACCAGCAACTTGGACAGGGCCACTGAAGCTTTCTTT.